This T cell receptor beta chain was obtained from a study of identical twins. Study conclusions and caveats: Models, which agreed with sharing between unrelated individuals, nonetheless underestimated the out-of-frame TCR alpha sharing seen in monozygotic twins. Twins shared beta out-of-frame sequences in excess, but this excess was weaker.

After removal of 5 bases from V and 0 bases from J, the junction contained 7 bases not matched to a gene. In germline, CDR1 is SGHRS, CDR2 YFSETQ. CDR3 length: 17 residues. TCRdb re-called the 5' RACE reads through MiXCR, storing one row per CDR3 protein. The table has about 690,000 distinct CDR3 sequences, around 6% seen once. As concerns this clonotype: Its antigen is undetermined.

The specimen was naive T cells sorted from blood. The chain joins TRBV5-1 to TRBJ2-2, with 10 bases aligning to TRBD2. The source of this sequence is a man between 18 and 29 years old in good health. DNA of the CDR3: TGCGCCAGCAGACCTCCGGGACTAGCGACGAACACCGGGGAGCTGTTTTTT. Its protein product is CASRPPGLATNTGELFF.